This T cell receptor beta chain was sequenced for a study of T cell repertoires in cytomegalovirus infection. The study's findings and limits: CMV-specific HLA-C-restricted TCR beta clonotypes dominated the ex vivo response.

As concerns this clonotype: Its antigen is currently unknown.

CDR1 and CDR2 (germline): DFQATT, SNEGSKA (reference sequence). Trimming took 4 bases from V and 3 from J; bases not matched to a gene: 5. The CDR3 loop spans 14 amino acids. TCRdb re-analysed the reads in MiXCR, keeping a single row per CDR3 protein. The sample records 100,000 to 150,000 distinct CDR3 sequences, roughly 9% being singletons. The gene calls are TRBV20-1 and TRBJ2-3; 9 bases are a match to TRBD1. The material sequenced was PBMCs. The receptor was isolated from a human donor in good health (CMV status not recorded). Some clones in this sample may be carry-over from other donors' samples. The DNA for the CDR3 is TGCAGTGCTAAACACGGACAGGGGACAGATACGCAGTATTTT. This codes for CSAKHGQGTDTQYF.